This T cell receptor (beta chain) came from a study of molecular identifiers for immune sequencing clone quantification (dated by TCRdb to the late 2010s). For the wider study: For a replicate experiment, RNA from 20,000 or 100,000 naive CD8 T cells was divided into five aliquots, of which four were sequenced. This methods study used CD8 T cells to benchmark TCR RNA copy counting and molecular-identifier clustering-based TCR repertoire sequencing (MIDCIRS).

Per the germline V gene, MDHEN is the CDR1 and SYDVKM is the CDR2. The CDR3, from cysteine to phenylalanine, totals 16 residues. Just the 48-base CDR3 DNA is kept, in frame starting at base 1. V loses 4 bases, J loses 4 bases, and the germline ends lie 17 bases apart. Libraries of naive CD8 T cells were generated from approximately 20,000 to 1,000,000 sorted cells, with 10%, 30% or 50% of the purified RNA used. Naive CD8 T cells were FACS-sorted as CD8+CD4-CCR7+CD45RA+ on a BD FACSAria II into RLT Plus buffer. Detection sensitivity was tested by spiking Jurkat RNA equal to about 10 TCR copies' worth into samples containing roughly 18,000-1,000,000 naive CD8 T cells. Enrichment of CD8 T cells was done with RosetteSep CD8+ T Cell Enrichment Cocktail plus Ficoll-Paque, and ACK red cell lysis came afterward. Libraries were made using PCR. Sequenced using an Illumina HiSeq 4000. Preparation of bulk TCR libraries followed a previously described approach, with the TCR primers listed in Table S5. The Qiagen AllPrep DNA/RNA kit was used to purify total RNA. Before analysis, reads from multiple sequencing runs of one library were combined. As for how the authors treated the data: Reads were retained only if their TCR constant sequence matched exactly, and those retained reads were trimmed to 150 nt and grouped according to their 12-nt molecular barcodes. Reads inside each barcode group were sub-clustered using a 15% Levenshtein threshold, and a quality-weighted consensus sequence was constructed for each RNA molecule. Non-functional sequences were excluded, and lower-count sequences lying one edit away from another sequence were also excluded. On the basis of fitting two negative binomial distributions, barcode sub-clusters with fewer than 20% of the maximum read count were discarded. TCRdb reran the public reads through fastp at Q25 and MiXCR, keeping productive beta chains. Rows with one shared CDR3 protein collapse into an entry with the most common genes and DNA. TCRdb, rather than the study authors, made the V and J calls. The sample records about 320,000 distinct CDR3 sequences, over 20% of which are singletons. Approximately 0.83% of the sample goes to the ten largest clones.

This clonotype showed up many times. Its antigen is unknown. No per-base quality is available; no much larger clone lies one base away. General study outcomes and caveats: Spiked-in Jurkat TCR RNA equal to a single cell's worth was reported to be detectable even within 1,100,000 naive CD8 T cells. Modeling gave about 3 recovered TCR RNA copies per cell versus about 10 by digital PCR, implying 25% to 30% capture efficiency. In CMV-specific effector cells, over 99% of molecules were held by clones above 20 RNA copies, whereas under 1% of molecules were held by such clones in naive cells. Without barcode sub-clustering, chimeric consensus sequences inflated TCR diversity; chimeras reached as high as 47%. The naive libraries included spiked-in Jurkat TCR RNA (more than nine copies' worth), and this Jurkat TCR RNA is not part of the donor repertoire. Identical TCR molecules sharing a barcode could cause highly expanded clone sizes to be underestimated.

This TCR came from a human donor in good health. Some libraries in this study had Jurkat cell RNA spiked in. This chain is built from TRBV28 and TRBJ1-5; the D gene is perhaps TRBD1, from 6 matching bases. Specimen: naive CD8+ T cells from blood, with Jurkat cell RNA spiked in. Per the publication, the cell subset or site label means: FACS-sorted CD8+CD4-CCR7+CD45RA+ naive T cells. The DNA sequence is TGTGCCAGCAGTTCACCGAGACAGGCGGGGAATCAGCCCCAGCATTTT. The translation is CASSSPRQAGNQPQHF.